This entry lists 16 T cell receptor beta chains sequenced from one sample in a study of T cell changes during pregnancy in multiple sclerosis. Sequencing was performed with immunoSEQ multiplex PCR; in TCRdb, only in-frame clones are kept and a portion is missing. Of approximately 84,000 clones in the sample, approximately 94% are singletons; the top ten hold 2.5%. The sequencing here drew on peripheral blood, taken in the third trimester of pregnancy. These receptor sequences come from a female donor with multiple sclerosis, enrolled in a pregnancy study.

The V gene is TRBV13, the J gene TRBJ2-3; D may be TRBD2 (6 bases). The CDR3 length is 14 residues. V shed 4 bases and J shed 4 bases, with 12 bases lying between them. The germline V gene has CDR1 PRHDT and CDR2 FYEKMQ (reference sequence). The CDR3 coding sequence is TGTGCCAGCAGCTCCGGGGGAAGCGCAGATACGCAGTATTTT. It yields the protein CASSSGGSADTQYF.

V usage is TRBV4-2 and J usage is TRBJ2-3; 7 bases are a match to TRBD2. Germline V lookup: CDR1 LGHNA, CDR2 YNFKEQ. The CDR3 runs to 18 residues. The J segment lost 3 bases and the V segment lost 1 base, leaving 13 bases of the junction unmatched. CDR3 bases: TGTGCCAGCAGCCAAGTCCACCGATGGGGGGGGTCAACAGATACGCAGTATTTT. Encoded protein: CASSQVHRWGGSTDTQYF.

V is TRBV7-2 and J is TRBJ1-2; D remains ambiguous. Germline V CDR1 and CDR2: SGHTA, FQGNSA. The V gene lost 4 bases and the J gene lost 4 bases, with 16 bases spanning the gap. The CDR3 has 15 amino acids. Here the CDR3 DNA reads TGTGCCAGCAGCTACCCCCGTGGAGCTAGCTATGGCTACACCTTC. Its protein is CASSYPRGASYGYTF.

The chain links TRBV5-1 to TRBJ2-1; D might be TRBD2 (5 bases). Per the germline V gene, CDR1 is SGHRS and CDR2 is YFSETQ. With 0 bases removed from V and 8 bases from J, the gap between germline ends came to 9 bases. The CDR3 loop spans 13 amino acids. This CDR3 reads CASSLGPRDEQFF. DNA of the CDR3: TGCGCCAGCAGCTTGGGCCCGCGGGATGAGCAGTTCTTC. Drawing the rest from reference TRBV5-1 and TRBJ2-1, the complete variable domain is KAGVTQTPRYLIKTRGQQVTLSCSPISGHRSVSWYQQTPGQGLQFLFEYFSETQRNKGNFPGRFSGRQFSNSRSEMNVSTLELGDSALYLCASSLGPRDEQFFGPGTRLTVL.

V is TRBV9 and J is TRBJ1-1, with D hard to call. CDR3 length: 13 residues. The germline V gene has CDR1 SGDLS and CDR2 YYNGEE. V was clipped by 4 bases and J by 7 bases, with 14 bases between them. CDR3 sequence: CASSSLLSREAFF. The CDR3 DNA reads TGTGCCAGCAGCTCACTTCTCTCCCGTGAAGCTTTCTTT.

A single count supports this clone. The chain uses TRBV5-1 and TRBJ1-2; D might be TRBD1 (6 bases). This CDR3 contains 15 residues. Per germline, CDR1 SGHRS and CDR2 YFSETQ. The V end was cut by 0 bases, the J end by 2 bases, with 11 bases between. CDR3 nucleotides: TGCGCCAGCAGCTTGGAGGACAGCCGAAACTATGGCTACACCTTC. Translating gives CASSLEDSRNYGYTF.

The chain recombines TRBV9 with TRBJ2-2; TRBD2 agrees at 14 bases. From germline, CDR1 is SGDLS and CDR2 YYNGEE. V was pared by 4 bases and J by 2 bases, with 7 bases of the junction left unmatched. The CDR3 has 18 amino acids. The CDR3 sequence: CASSSRTSGGTNTGELFF. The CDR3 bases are TGTGCCAGCAGCTCCCGGACTAGCGGGGGGACAAACACCGGGGAGCTGTTTTTT.

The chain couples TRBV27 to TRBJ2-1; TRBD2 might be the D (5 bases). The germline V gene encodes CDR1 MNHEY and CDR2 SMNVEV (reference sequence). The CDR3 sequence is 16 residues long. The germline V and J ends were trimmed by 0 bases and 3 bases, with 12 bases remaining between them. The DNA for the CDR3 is TGTGCCAGCAGTTTATCGGTATCGGGGTACTACAATGAGCAGTTCTTC. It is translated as CASSLSVSGYYNEQFF.

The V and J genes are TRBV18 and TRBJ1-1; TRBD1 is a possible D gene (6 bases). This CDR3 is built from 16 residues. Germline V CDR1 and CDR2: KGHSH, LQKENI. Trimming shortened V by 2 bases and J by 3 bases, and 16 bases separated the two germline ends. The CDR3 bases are TGTGCCAGCTCACCATCGGGACGGGGGGCGGACACTGAAGCTTTCTTT. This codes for CASSPSGRGADTEAFF.

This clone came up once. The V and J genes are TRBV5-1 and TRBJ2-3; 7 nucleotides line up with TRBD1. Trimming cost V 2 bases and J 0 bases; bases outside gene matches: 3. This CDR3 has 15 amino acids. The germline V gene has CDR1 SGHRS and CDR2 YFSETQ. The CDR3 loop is CASSLTGASTDTQYF. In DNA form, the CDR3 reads TGCGCCAGCAGCTTAACAGGGGCCAGCACAGATACGCAGTATTTT.

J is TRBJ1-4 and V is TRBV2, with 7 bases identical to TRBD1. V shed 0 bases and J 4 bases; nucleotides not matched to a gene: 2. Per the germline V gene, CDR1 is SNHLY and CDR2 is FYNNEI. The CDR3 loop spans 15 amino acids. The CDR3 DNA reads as TGTGCCAGCAGTGAAGCGGGACAGCTTAATGAAAAACTGTTTTTT. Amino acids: CASSEAGQLNEKLFF.

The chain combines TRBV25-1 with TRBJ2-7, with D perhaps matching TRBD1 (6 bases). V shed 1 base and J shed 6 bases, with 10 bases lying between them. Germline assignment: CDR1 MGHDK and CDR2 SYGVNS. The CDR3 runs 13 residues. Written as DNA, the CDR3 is TGTGCCAGCAGTGAATCAGGGGTAAGCGAGCAGTACTTC. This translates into CASSESGVSEQYF.

CDR3 residues: CASRSGTGKNIQYF. CDR3 DNA sequence: TGTGCCAGCAGATCCGGGACAGGGAAAAACATTCAGTACTTC. This chain connects TRBV5-5 to TRBJ2-4; 9 positions agree with TRBD1. The junction had 4 bases not matched to a gene; V was cut back by 5 bases and J by 4 bases. The CDR3 runs 14 residues. The germline V gene encodes CDR1 SGHKS and CDR2 YYEKEE (reference sequence).

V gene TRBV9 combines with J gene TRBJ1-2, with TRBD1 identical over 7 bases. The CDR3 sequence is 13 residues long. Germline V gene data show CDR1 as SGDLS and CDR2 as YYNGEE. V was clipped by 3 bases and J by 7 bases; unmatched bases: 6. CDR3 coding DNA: TGTGCCAGCAGCGCCAGGGGGGTCATTGGCTACACCTTC. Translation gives CASSARGVIGYTF.

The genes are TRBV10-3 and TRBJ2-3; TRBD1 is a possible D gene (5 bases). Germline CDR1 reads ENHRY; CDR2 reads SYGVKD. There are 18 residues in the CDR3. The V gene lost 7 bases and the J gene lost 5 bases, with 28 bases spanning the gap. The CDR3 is CAITKHQLQGQQGDTQYF. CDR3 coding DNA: TGTGCCATCACCAAGCACCAACTCCAGGGCCAGCAGGGAGATACGCAGTATTTT.

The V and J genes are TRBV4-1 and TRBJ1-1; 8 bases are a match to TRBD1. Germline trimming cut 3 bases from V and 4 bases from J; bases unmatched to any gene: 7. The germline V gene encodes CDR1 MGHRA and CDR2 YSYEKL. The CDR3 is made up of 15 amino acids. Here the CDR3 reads CASSHTGGRGTEAFF. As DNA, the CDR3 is TGCGCCAGCAGCCACACAGGGGGGCGGGGCACTGAAGCTTTCTTT.